Below, 23 T cell receptor beta chains from the same sample are listed, as sequenced in a study of blood T cell repertoires in COVID-19. Assay: immunoSEQ multiplex PCR; the TCRdb copy retains only in-frame clones and omits some. The sample gives 10,000 to 15,000 clones, roughly four fifths of which show up once; 3.5% to 4.5% is in the top ten. Sequencing used peripheral blood. These receptors were obtained from a woman in her sixties with acute or convalescent COVID-19.

The DNA of the CDR3 is TGCGCCAGCAGCTTGGGGCCAGGGGGCAACTATGGCTACACCTTC. Translated, it gives CASSLGPGGNYGYTF. The chain uses TRBV5-1 and TRBJ1-2; 8 bases fit TRBD1. This CDR3 spans 15 amino acids. Germline CDR1 reads SGHRS; CDR2 reads YFSETQ. With V trimmed by 0 bases and J by 2 bases, 3 bases remained unmatched.

The chain is built from TRBV5-1 and TRBJ1-1; possible D gene TRBD1, 6 bases. Trimming shortened V by 3 bases and J by 5 bases, and 8 bases separated the two germline ends. Germline CDR1 is SGHRS and CDR2 is YFSETQ. This CDR3 contains 12 residues. In DNA, the CDR3 is TGCGCCAGCAGCTCTCAGGGGACTGAAGCTTTCTTT. Protein: CASSSQGTEAFF.

This clone has a single count. The CDR3 loop is CASSPRLAGKRDQETQYF. DNA for the CDR3: TGTGCCAGCAGTCCCCGACTAGCGGGGAAACGGGACCAAGAGACCCAGTACTTC. The chain recombines TRBV6-7 with TRBJ2-5; 11 bases align to TRBD2. TRBV6-7 belongs to the ORF category, with a function that is uncertain. CDR3 length: 18 amino acids. V lost 5 bases and J lost 0; bases outside the gene matches: 11.

The chain has TRBV27 and TRBJ2-2; 10 bases align to TRBD1. Germline trimming cut 5 bases from V and 6 bases from J; bases unmatched to any gene: 12. From germline, CDR1 is MNHEY and CDR2 SMNVEV (reference sequence). The CDR3 is 17 residues long. CDR3 residues: CASSRQGALGWSGELFF. CDR3 coding DNA: TGTGCCAGCAGTCGACAGGGGGCGCTAGGTTGGTCCGGGGAGCTGTTTTTT.

The V call is TRBV10-3, the J call TRBJ2-1, with D tentatively TRBD1 (5 bases). V lost 2 bases and J lost 6, with 5 bases in between. Germline CDR1 ENHRY, CDR2 SYGVKD. CDR3 length: 12 residues. This CDR3 is CAISERGNEQFF. The CDR3 DNA reads TGTGCCATCAGTGAGAGGGGCAATGAGCAGTTCTTC.

V gene TRBV11-3 combines with J gene TRBJ1-1; D not certain. Germline loops: CDR1 SGHNT, CDR2 YENEEA. CDR3 length: 14 amino acids. V shed 5 bases and J shed 2 bases, with 12 bases lying between them. In DNA form, the CDR3 reads TGTGCCAGCAGCCCCACTGGGCCAAACACTGAAGCTTTCTTT. Its translation is CASSPTGPNTEAFF.

The chain links TRBV2 to TRBJ2-7, with 8 bases lining up with TRBD1. This CDR3 is built from 14 residues. V shed 4 bases and J 0 bases; nucleotides not matched to a gene: 2. The germline V gene encodes CDR1 SNHLY and CDR2 FYNNEI. CDR3 region: CASSGQGSSYEQYF. The CDR3 nucleotides read TGTGCCAGCAGTGGACAGGGGAGCTCCTACGAGCAGTACTTC.

The rearrangement joins TRBV21-1 to TRBJ1-1; TRBD1 reflects the table's D call only, with no check against the DNA. TRBV21-1 is a listed pseudogene. The length of the CDR3 is 19 residues. The CDR3, as DNA: TGTGCCAGCAGCAGCTCCGCGGGACAGGGATGGGTGTCGGACACTGAAGCTTTCTTT. As protein: CASSSSAGQGWVSDTEAFF.

The chain combines TRBV29-1 with TRBJ1-5, with 7 bases matching TRBD1. CDR1 and CDR2 (germline): SQVTM, ANQGSEA. Trimming took 6 bases from V and 5 from J; bases not matched to a gene: 7. The CDR3 has 13 residues. The CDR3 region has the DNA TGCAGCGTAGCTACAGGGGTCGATCAGCCCCAGCATTTT. It yields the protein CSVATGVDQPQHF.

There are a few counts of this clone. The chain combines TRBV4-1 with TRBJ1-4; no definite D call. Trimming removed 1 base from V and 10 bases from J, with 22 bases in between. CDR3 size: 17 residues. Per germline, CDR1 MGHRA and CDR2 YSYEKL. The CDR3 DNA is TGCGCCAGCAGCCAAGTTTTCGTCAGGAGGGTAGAACGAAAACTGTTTTTT. This sequence encodes CASSQVFVRRVERKLFF.

This chain uses TRBV2 with TRBJ2-1; 12 nucleotides agree with TRBD2. The CDR3 extends over 14 amino acids. The germline V gene has CDR1 SNHLY and CDR2 FYNNEI. J lost 6 bases, V lost 6 bases, and 3 bases had no gene match. The CDR3 here is CASRETSGGNEQFF. The CDR3 DNA is TGTGCCAGCAGGGAGACTAGCGGGGGCAATGAGCAGTTCTTC.

V usage is TRBV5-8 and J usage is TRBJ2-1, with D tentatively TRBD2 (6 bases). V lost 7 bases, J lost 2 bases, and 25 bases lay in between. Per germline, CDR1 SGHTS and CDR2 YDEGEE. This CDR3 contains 18 residues. The chain's CDR3 is CASSGERVYLSPYNEQFF. CDR3 in DNA: TGTGCCAGCTCGGGGGAGCGTGTGTACCTATCACCCTACAATGAGCAGTTCTTC. The complete variable domain, with remaining parts taken from reference TRBV5-8 and TRBJ2-1, reads EAGVTQSPTHLIKTRGQQATLRCSPISGHTSVYWYQQALGLGLQFLLWYDEGEERNRGNFPPRFSGRQFPNYSSELNVNALELEDSALYLCASSGERVYLSPYNEQFFGPGTRLTVL.

The rearrangement uses TRBV7-8 and TRBJ2-1; 9 bases are shared with TRBD2. The length of the CDR3 is 15 residues. The germline CDR1 and CDR2 sequences are SGHVS and FQNEAQ. The V gene end was trimmed by 1 base and the J gene end by 9 bases; junction bases not matched to a gene: 7. CDR3 sequence reads: CASSLVTSGHREQFF. As DNA, the CDR3 is TGTGCCAGCAGCTTAGTGACTAGCGGTCACCGTGAGCAGTTCTTC.

J is TRBJ1-4 and V is TRBV3-1 (or the pseudogene TRBV3-2); D unclear. CDR3 size: 11 residues. Germline V gives CDR1 LGHDT, CDR2 YNNKEL (reference sequence). Trimming left V 1 base short and J 11 bases short, with 5 bases between. CDR3 in amino acids: CASSQAGKLFF. The CDR3 DNA is TGTGCCAGCAGCCAAGCGGGGAAACTGTTTTTT.

V usage is TRBV5-1 and J usage is TRBJ2-2; 10 nucleotides align to TRBD1. J lost 7 bases, V lost 4 bases, and 7 bases had no gene match. CDR3 length equals 15 residues. Germline loops: CDR1 SGHRS, CDR2 YFSETQ. This CDR3 is CASSNRDRGHGELFF. The CDR3 DNA is TGCGCCAGCAGCAACCGGGACAGGGGTCACGGGGAGCTGTTTTTT.

This clone turned up a few times. The chain has TRBV9 and TRBJ2-1; 11 bases are a match to TRBD2. The CDR3 is 15 amino acids. J lost 9 bases, V lost 3 bases, and 8 bases had no gene match. CDR1 is SGDLS, CDR2 YYNGEE, per germline. The CDR3 protein is CASSARLAGSGEQFF. As DNA, the CDR3 is TGTGCCAGCAGCGCCAGACTAGCGGGGAGCGGTGAGCAGTTCTTC.

This chain links TRBV2 with TRBJ1-1, with a tentative D call TRBD1 (5 bases). CDR1 and CDR2 from the germline V gene are SNHLY and FYNNEI. The CDR3 runs to 13 residues. Trimming removed 5 bases from V and 3 bases from J, with 10 bases in between. The CDR3 reads CASSFDRDTEAFF. The CDR3 DNA sequence: TGTGCCAGCAGTTTTGACAGAGACACTGAAGCTTTCTTT.

This rearrangement joins TRBV21-1 to TRBJ2-4; the D segment call TRBD1 is taken from the table without a DNA check. TRBV21-1 is flagged as a pseudogene. The CDR3 consists of 18 residues. The CDR3 sequence: CASSKDGQGFCDKNIQYF. The CDR3 region has the DNA TGTGCCAGCAGCAAAGACGGACAGGGCTTTTGCGACAAAAACATTCAGTACTTC.

The chain links TRBV7-3 to TRBJ2-3, with 7 bases aligning to TRBD1. The CDR3 loop spans 16 amino acids. Germline V gives CDR1 SGHTA, CDR2 FQGTGA. V shed 5 bases, J shed 2 bases, and the junction held 10 bases outside the gene matches. CDR3 loop: CASSTDRERSTDTQYF. In DNA form, the CDR3 reads TGTGCCAGCAGCACAGACAGGGAGAGATCCACAGATACGCAGTATTTT.

The rearrangement joins TRBV5-6 to TRBJ1-6; a possible D gene is TRBD1 (5 bases). This CDR3 has 16 residues. The germline V and J ends were trimmed by 4 bases and 0 bases, with 11 bases remaining between them. The germline gives CDR1 SGHDT, CDR2 YYEEEE. The DNA for the CDR3 is TGTGCCAGCAGCCCTCAGGGTAGCTCCTATAATTCACCCCTCCACTTT. Amino acids: CASSPQGSSYNSPLHF.

The rearrangement links TRBV7-2 to TRBJ2-1; D perhaps matches TRBD2 (6 bases). This CDR3 has 15 amino acids. Trimming removed 1 base from V and 7 bases from J, with 14 bases in between. Germline CDR1 is SGHTA and CDR2 is FQGNSA. This CDR3 is CASSLDRLTRNEQFF. In DNA, the CDR3 is TGTGCCAGCAGCTTAGATCGCCTGACTAGAAATGAGCAGTTCTTC.

The genes are TRBV3-1 (or the pseudogene TRBV3-2) and TRBJ1-1; the D is unclear. Germline V CDR1 and CDR2: LGHDT, YNNKEL (reference sequence). V gave up 4 bases and J gave up 1 base, with 10 bases separating them. The CDR3 loop spans 14 amino acids. CDR3 amino acids: CASSPRSGNTEAFF. For the CDR3, the DNA is TGTGCCAGCAGCCCCCGGTCGGGGAACACTGAAGCTTTCTTT.

The chain carries TRBV10-3 and TRBJ2-1; D might be TRBD2 (5 bases). The V gene's germline CDR1 is ENHRY and CDR2 SYGVKD. V lost 2 bases, J lost 2 bases, and 10 bases lay in between. The CDR3 is 15 amino acids. CDR3 coding DNA: TGTGCCATCAGTGAGATGAGCGGCCCCTACAATGAGCAGTTCTTC. It translates to CAISEMSGPYNEQFF.